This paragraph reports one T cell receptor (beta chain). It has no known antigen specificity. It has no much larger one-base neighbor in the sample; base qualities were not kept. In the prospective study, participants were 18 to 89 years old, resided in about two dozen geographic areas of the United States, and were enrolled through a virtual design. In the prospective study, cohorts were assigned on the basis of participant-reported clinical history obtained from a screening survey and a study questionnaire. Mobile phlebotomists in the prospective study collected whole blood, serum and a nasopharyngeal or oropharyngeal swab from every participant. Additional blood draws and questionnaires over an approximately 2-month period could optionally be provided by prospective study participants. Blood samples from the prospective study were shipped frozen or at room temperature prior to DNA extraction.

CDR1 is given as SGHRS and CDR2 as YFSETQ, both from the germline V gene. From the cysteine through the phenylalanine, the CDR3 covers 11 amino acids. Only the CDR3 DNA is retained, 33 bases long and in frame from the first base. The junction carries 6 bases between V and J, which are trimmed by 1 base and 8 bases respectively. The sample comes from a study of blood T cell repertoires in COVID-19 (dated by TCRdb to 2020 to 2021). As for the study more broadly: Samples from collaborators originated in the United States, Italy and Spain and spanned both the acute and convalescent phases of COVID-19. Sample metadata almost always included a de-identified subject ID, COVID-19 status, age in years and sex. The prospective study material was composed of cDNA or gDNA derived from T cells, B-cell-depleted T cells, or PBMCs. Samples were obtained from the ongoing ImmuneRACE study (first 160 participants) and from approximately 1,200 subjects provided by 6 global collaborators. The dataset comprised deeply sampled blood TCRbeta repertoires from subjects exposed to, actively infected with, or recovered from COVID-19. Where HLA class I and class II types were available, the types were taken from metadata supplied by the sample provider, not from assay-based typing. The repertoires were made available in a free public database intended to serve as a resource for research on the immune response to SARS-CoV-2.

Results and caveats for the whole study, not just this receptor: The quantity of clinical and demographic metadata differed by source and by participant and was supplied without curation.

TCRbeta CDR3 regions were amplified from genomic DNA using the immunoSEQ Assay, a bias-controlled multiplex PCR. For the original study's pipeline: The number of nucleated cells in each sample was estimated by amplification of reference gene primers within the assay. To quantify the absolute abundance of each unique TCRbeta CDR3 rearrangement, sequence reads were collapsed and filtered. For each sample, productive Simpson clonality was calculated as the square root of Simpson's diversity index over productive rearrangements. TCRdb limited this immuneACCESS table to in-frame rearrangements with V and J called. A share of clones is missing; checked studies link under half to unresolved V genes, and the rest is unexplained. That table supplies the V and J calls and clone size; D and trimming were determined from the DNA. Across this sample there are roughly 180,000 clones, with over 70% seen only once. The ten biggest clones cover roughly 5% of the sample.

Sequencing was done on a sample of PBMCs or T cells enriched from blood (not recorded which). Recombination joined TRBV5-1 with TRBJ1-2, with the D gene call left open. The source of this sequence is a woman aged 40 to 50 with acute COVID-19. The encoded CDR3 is CASSLIAGYTF. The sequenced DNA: TGCGCCAGCAGCTTGATCGCGGGCTACACCTTC.